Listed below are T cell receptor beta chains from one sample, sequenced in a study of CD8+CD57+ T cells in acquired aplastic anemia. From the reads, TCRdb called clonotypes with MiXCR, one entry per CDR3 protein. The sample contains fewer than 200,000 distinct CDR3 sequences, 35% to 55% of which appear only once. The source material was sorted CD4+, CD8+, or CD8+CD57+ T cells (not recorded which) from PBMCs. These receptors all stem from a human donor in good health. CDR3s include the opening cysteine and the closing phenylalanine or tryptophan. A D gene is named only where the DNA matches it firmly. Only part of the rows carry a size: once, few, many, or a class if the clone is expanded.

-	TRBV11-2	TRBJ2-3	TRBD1	CASSLRGPTVDTQYF	TGTGCCAGCAGCTTAAGGGGGCCGACTGTCGATACGCAGTATTTT
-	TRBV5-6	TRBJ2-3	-	CASSPWTATQYF	TGTGCCAGCAGCCCGTGGACAGCTACGCAGTATTTT
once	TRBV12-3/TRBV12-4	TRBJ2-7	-	CASSAGASSYEQYF	TGTGCCAGCAGCGCGGGTGCGAGCTCCTACGAGCAGTACTTC
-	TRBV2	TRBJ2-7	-	CATRRDTNYGEQYF	TGTGCCACCAGGAGAGACACCAACTACGGCGAGCAGTACTTC
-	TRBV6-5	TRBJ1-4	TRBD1	CASSYKTGSIREKLFF	TGTGCCAGCAGTTACAAGACAGGGTCGATCCGTGAAAAACTGTTTTTT
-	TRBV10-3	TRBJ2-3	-	CAISEWSGYGTDTQYF	TGTGCCATCAGTGAGTGGTCGGGTTATGGCACAGATACGCAGTATTTT
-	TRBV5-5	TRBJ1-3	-	CASSSLQGDGNTIYF	TGTGCCAGCAGCTCCCTTCAGGGTGACGGAAACACCATATATTTT
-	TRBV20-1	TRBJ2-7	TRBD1	CSARSGTGADEQYF	TGCAGTGCTAGATCCGGGACAGGGGCTGACGAGCAGTACTTC
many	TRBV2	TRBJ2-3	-	CASSGQTYTDTQYF	TGTGCCAGCAGTGGGCAGACTTACACAGATACGCAGTATTTT
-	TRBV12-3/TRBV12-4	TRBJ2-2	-	CASRLPWGGELFF	TGTGCCAGCAGGTTACCATGGGGCGGGGAGCTGTTTTTT
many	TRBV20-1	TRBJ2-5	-	CRVGEKETQYF	TGCAGGGTGGGGGAGAAAGAGACCCAGTACTTC
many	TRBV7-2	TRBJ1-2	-	CASSQGPRGSYGYTF	TGTGCCAGCAGTCAAGGCCCCCGGGGGAGCTATGGCTACACCTTC
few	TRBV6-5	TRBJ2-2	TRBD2	CASSYTSGMNTGELFF	TGTGCCAGCAGTTACACTAGCGGGATGAACACCGGGGAGCTGTTTTTT
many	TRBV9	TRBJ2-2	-	CASSVGVNTGELFF	TGTGCCAGCAGCGTCGGCGTGAACACCGGGGAGCTGTTTTTT
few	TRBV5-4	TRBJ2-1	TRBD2	CASSSPGLAGANEQFF	TGTGCCAGCAGCTCGCCGGGACTAGCGGGGGCAAATGAGCAGTTCTTC
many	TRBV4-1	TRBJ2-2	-	CASSQDHLGARTGELFF	TGCGCCAGCAGCCAAGATCACCTGGGCGCGAGAACCGGGGAGCTGTTTTTT
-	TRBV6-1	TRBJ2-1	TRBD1	CASSQTGGSYNERFF	TGTGCCAGCAGTCAAACAGGGGGCTCCTACAATGAGCGGTTCTTC
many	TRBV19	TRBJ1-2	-	CASSPQGYGYTF	TGTGCCAGTAGTCCACAGGGATATGGCTACACCTTC
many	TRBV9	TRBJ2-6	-	CASSFAVVGANVLTF	TGTGCCAGCAGCTTCGCTGTGGTCGGGGCCAACGTCCTGACTTTC
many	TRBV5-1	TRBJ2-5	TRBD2	CASSLNGLAGQETQYF	TGCGCCAGCAGCTTGAACGGACTAGCGGGACAAGAGACCCAGTACTTC
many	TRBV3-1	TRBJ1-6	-	CASSQGGNSPLHF	TGTGCCAGCAGCCAAGGGGGGAATTCACCCCTCCACTTT
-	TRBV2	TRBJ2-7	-	CASGRGRYEQYF	TGTGCCAGCGGGCGGGGTCGGTACGAGCAGTACTTC
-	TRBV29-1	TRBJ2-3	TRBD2	CSVYGTSGNTDTQYF	TGCAGCGTCTACGGGACTAGCGGGAACACAGATACGCAGTATTTT
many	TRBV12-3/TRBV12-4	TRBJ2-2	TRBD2	CASRTGLAGGTGELFF	TGTGCCAGCAGAACTGGACTAGCGGGAGGCACCGGGGAGCTGTTTTTT